This TCR beta chain emerged from a study of blood T cell repertoires in COVID-19. Study members were between about 18 and 100 years old and lived in 24 US regions. Which cohort a participant joined came from the clinical history participants gave. TCRdb keeps only in-frame clones here, not all; method: immunoSEQ multiplex PCR. The sample contains around 450,000 clones, roughly 87% of which appear only once. The sequence derives from a woman aged 18-35 years with acute COVID-19. Sequenced material: PBMCs or T cells enriched from blood (not recorded which).

CDR3 sequence reads: CASSGPTGTGVLHEQYF. DNA of the CDR3: TGTGCCAGCAGCGGACCCACCGGGACAGGGGTGTTACACGAGCAGTACTTC. The rearrangement joins TRBV21-1 to TRBJ2-7; whether TRBD1, the table's D call, matches the DNA was not checked. TRBV21-1 is noted as a pseudogene. This CDR3 comprises 17 residues.